This note documents a single T cell receptor (beta chain) sequence. The antigen is unknown. The entry originates in a study of cytomegalovirus exposure and HLA in healthy donors. V lost 7 bases and J 2 bases, leaving 12 bases between the germline ends. There are 13 residues in the CDR3. Germline CDR1 reads SGHRS; CDR2 reads YFSETQ. It was with 60 Vbeta and 13 Jbeta primers that the PCR ran. The table came from immunoSEQ multiplex PCR; TCRdb's copy has only in-frame clones and leaves some out. The sample gives approximately 75,000 clones, about 79% of which show up once; under 20% is in the top ten. Study-level results: In an earlier analysis, most TCR beta V segments were productive about 87% or about 30% of the time. Specificity for CMV antigens was confirmed in vitro for a few of the CMV-associated chains. A further, later analysis showed that HLA-associated TCR beta chains (compared with equally common others) were more clonally expanded. Donors belonging to an Asian-associated ancestry cluster reportedly showed fewer N-insertions in productive TCRs than the approximately 680-donor mean, according to what a later analysis found.

The source is a man between 65 and 85 years old in good health and CMV-seropositive. The chain is built from TRBV5-1 and TRBJ2-5, with a weak D call TRBD1 (5 bases). What was sequenced was PBMCs. The CDR3 region is CASQGSDQETQYF. Written as DNA, the CDR3 is TGCGCCAGCCAGGGTTCGGATCAAGAGACCCAGTACTTC. Looking up the rest from reference TRBV5-1 and TRBJ2-5 gives the full variable domain: KAGVTQTPRYLIKTRGQQVTLSCSPISGHRSVSWYQQTPGQGLQFLFEYFSETQRNKGNFPGRFSGRQFSNSRSEMNVSTLELGDSALYLCASQGSDQETQYFGPGTRLLVL.